The sequence of this TCR beta chain was determined in a study of cytomegalovirus exposure and HLA in healthy donors. Whole-study findings and limits: When a later analysis was performed, an Asian-associated ancestry cluster reportedly had fewer N-insertions than the roughly 690-donor mean.

A note on this clone: What it binds is not known.

The germline V gene encodes CDR1 SGHDT and CDR2 YYEEEE. CDR3 length: 16 amino acids. V was clipped by 2 bases and J by 1 base, with 13 bases between them. Both 60 Vbeta primers and 13 Jbeta primers went into the PCR. Profiling relied on immunoSEQ multiplex PCR, and the TCRdb table lists in-frame clones only, not all of them. The sample records approximately 180,000 clones, under 85% being singletons. The chain carries TRBV5-6 and TRBJ2-4; D not certain. Material: PBMCs. This receptor was obtained from a human donor in good health. The CDR3 is CASSLILSPAKNIQYF. In DNA, the CDR3 is TGTGCCAGCAGCTTAATACTCTCCCCTGCCAAAAACATTCAGTACTTC.